This T cell receptor (beta chain) is drawn from a study of cytomegalovirus exposure and HLA in healthy donors. The PCR was carried out with 60 Vbeta primers and 13 Jbeta primers. TCRdb's copy holds only in-frame clones and misses some; the assay was immunoSEQ multiplex PCR. The sample yields some 150,000 clones, almost 85% seen once. The CDR3 has 17 residues. Germline V lookup: CDR1 SGHTA, CDR2 FQGNSA. V was trimmed by 0 bases and J by 7 bases, leaving 21 bases between them. The gene calls are TRBV7-2 and TRBJ2-5; D not resolved. Sample: PBMCs. The source of this sequence is a middle-aged woman in good health and CMV-seronegative. DNA of the CDR3: TGTGCCAGCAGCTTAGCGCCAGGCCTAAATACCCATGGGACCCAGTACTTC. Its translation: CASSLAPGLNTHGTQYF. Full variable domain (missing parts from reference TRBV7-2 and TRBJ2-5): GAGVSQSPSNKVTEKGKDVELRCDPISGHTALYWYRQSLGQGLEFLIYFQGNSAPDKSGLPSDRFSAERTGGSVSTLTIQRTQQEDSAVYLCASSLAPGLNTHGTQYFGPGTRLLVL.